The clone carrying this TCR beta chain was recorded a few times. This sample was included in a study of blood T cell repertoires in COVID-19. Study-level information: Spain, Italy and the United States supplied samples that represented acute and convalescent COVID-19.

The method was immunoSEQ multiplex PCR; TCRdb's version includes in-frame clones alone and lacks a portion of them. Of 120,000 or so clones in the sample, 70% to 90% are singletons; the top ten hold 3% to 5%. This TCR was sampled from a man aged 55 to 70 with acute or convalescent COVID-19. The sample consisted of peripheral blood.

CDR3 in amino acids: CASSAGTGAFETQYF. In DNA, the CDR3 is TGCGCCAGCAGCGCCGGGACAGGGGCTTTTGAGACCCAGTACTTC. This chain links TRBV5-1 with TRBJ2-5, with 10 bases fitting TRBD1. Looked up from germline, CDR1 is SGHRS and CDR2 is YFSETQ. This CDR3 region has 15 residues. Germline trimming cut 4 bases from V and 5 bases from J; bases unmatched to any gene: 8. The complete variable domain, with remaining parts taken from reference TRBV5-1 and TRBJ2-5, reads KAGVTQTPRYLIKTRGQQVTLSCSPISGHRSVSWYQQTPGQGLQFLFEYFSETQRNKGNFPGRFSGRQFSNSRSEMNVSTLELGDSALYLCASSAGTGAFETQYFGPGTRLLVL.